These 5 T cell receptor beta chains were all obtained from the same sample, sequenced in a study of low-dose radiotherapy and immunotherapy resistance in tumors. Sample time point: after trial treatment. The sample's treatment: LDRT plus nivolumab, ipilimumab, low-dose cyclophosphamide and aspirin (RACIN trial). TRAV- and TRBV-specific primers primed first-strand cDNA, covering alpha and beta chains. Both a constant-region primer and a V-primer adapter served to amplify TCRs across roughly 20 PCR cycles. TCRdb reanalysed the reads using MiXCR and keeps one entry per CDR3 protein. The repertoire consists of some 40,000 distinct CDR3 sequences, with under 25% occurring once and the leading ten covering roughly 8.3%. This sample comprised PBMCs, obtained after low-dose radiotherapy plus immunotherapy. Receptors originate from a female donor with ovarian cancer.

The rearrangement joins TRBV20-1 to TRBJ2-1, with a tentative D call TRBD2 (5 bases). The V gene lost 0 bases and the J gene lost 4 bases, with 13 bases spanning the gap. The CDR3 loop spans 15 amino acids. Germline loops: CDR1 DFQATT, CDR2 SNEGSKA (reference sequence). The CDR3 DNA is TGCAGTGCTAGAGACCCAGCGGCGCCGTACAATGAGCAGTTCTTC. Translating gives CSARDPAAPYNEQFF.

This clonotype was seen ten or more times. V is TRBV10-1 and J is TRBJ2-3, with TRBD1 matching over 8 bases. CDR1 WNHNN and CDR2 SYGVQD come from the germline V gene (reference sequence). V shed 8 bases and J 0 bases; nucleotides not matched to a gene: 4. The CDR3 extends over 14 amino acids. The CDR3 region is CASSGTGSTDTQYF. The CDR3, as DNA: TGCGCCAGCTCCGGGACAGGTAGCACAGATACGCAGTATTTT.

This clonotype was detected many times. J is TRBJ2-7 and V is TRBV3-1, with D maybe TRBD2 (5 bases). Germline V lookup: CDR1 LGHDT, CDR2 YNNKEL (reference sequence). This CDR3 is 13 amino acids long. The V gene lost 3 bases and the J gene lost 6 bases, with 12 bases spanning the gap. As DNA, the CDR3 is TGTGCCAGCAGCCAGGGTCAACTAGGCGAGCAGTACTTC. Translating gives CASSQGQLGEQYF.

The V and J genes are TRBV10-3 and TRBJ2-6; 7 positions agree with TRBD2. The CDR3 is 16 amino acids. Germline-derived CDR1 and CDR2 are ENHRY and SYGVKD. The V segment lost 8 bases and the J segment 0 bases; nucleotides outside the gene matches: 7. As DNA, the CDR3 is TGTGCCATCCGCCAGGGAGGGAACTCTGGGGCCAACGTCCTGACTTTC. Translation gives CAIRQGGNSGANVLTF.

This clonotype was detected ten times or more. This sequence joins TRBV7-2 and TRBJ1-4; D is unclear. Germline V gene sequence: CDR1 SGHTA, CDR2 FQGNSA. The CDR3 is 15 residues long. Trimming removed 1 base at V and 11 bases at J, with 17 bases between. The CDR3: CASSLEVGQAGKLFF. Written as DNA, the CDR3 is TGTGCCAGCAGCTTAGAGGTCGGGCAGGCCGGGAAACTGTTTTTT.